This entry describes one T cell receptor (beta chain). What it binds is not known. This CDR3 spans 12 amino acids. The V gene's germline CDR1 is SNHLY and CDR2 FYNNEI. V lost 9 bases and J 3 bases, leaving 11 bases between the germline ends. The sample comes from a study of T cell clonotyping in hematopoietic cell transplantation. General study results and limits: Cells were unsorted, so CD4 and CD8 contributions were not separated.

Generated by immunoSEQ multiplex PCR, the TCRdb table keeps only in-frame clones and is missing some. Found here are 10,000 to 15,000 clones, approximately 89% of them singletons; the top ten hold roughly 0.79%. This chain links TRBV2 with TRBJ1-2; maybe TRBD1 (6 bases). The receptor was isolated from a woman aged 45 to 65 in good health. Some clones in this sample may be carry-over from other donors' samples. The source material was peripheral blood mononuclear cells. CDR3 bases: TGTGCCAGTCAGACAGGTGACTATGGCTACACCTTC. Amino acid sequence: CASQTGDYGYTF. Full variable domain (remainder filled in from reference TRBV2 and TRBJ1-2): EPEVTQTPSHQVTQMGQEVILRCVPISNHLYFYWYRQILGQKVEFLVSFYNNEISEKSEIFDDQFSVERPDGSNFTLKIRSTKLEDSAMYFCASQTGDYGYTFGSGTRLTVV.